This T cell receptor (beta chain) was captured by sequencing in a study of breast tumors, draining lymph nodes, adjacent tissues. Study-level results: Tumor repertoires ranked between lymph nodes and nontumor tissue in diversity, with V and J gene preferences.

Only one count was recorded for this clonotype. The antigen is undetermined. Germline CDR1 and CDR2: SEHNR and FQNEAQ (reference sequence). CDR3 length: 18 amino acids. The ends were cut back, 4 bases at V and 0 bases at J, with 19 bases in the middle. Samples came from axillary lymph nodes draining the breast cancer. TCRdb independently ran MiXCR on the multiplex PCR reads; one entry per CDR3 protein. The table has approximately 170,000 distinct CDR3 sequences, 30% to 35% seen once; the top ten hold 3.5% to 4.5%. The V gene is TRBV7-9, the J gene TRBJ1-5; perhaps TRBD1 as D (6 bases). The TCR was taken from a female donor with breast cancer. Some clones in this sample may be carry-over from other donors' samples. The source material was axillary lymph node tissue. The CDR3 loop reads CASSSLAGGPDSNQPQHF. CDR3 sequence (DNA): TGTGCCAGCAGCTCACTAGCGGGGGGGCCTGATAGCAATCAGCCCCAGCATTTT.